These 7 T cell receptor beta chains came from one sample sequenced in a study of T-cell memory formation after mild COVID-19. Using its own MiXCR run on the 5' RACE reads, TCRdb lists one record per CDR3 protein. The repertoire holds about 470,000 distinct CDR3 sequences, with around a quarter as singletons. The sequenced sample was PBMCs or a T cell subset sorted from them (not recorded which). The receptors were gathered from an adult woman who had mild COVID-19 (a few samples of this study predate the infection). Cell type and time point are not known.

CDR3 residues: CASRRTGTNTGELFF. For the CDR3, the DNA is TGTGCCAGTAGAAGGACAGGGACGAACACCGGGGAGCTGTTTTTT. The chain is built from TRBV19 and TRBJ2-2, with 8 bases that match TRBD1. Germline V gives CDR1 LNHDA, CDR2 SQIVND (reference sequence). There are 15 residues in the CDR3. J lost 0 bases, V lost 6 bases, and 3 bases had no gene match.

The CDR3 reads CASSSRATSGYNEQFF. The CDR3 nucleotides are TGTGCCAGCAGCTCCCGAGCGACTAGCGGGTACAATGAGCAGTTCTTC. The chain has TRBV7-9 and TRBJ2-1, with TRBD2 matching 10 bases. This CDR3 spans 16 amino acids. The germline CDR1 and CDR2 sequences are SEHNR and FQNEAQ (reference sequence). The V gene end was trimmed by 4 bases and the J gene end by 4 bases; junction bases not matched to a gene: 7.

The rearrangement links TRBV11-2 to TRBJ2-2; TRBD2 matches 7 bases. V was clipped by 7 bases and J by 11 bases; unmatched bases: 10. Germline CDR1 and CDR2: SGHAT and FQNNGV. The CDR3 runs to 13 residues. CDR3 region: CASNFGEGSELFF. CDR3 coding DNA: TGTGCCAGCAACTTTGGGGAGGGGTCCGAGCTGTTTTTT.

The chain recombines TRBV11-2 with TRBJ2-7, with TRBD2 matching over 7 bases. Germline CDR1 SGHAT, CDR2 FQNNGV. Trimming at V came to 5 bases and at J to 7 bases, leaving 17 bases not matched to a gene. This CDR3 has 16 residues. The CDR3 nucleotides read TGTGCCAGCAGCCTCGGACTGCGACTAGCTTCTGAGGAGCAGTACTTC. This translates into CASSLGLRLASEEQYF.

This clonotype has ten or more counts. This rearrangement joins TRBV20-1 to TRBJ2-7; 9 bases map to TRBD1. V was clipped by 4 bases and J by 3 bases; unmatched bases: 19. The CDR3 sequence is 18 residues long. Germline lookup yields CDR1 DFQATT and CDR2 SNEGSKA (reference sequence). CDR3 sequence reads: CSAKTETGGTIDYYEQYF. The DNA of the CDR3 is TGCAGTGCTAAGACGGAAACAGGGGGCACCATTGATTACTACGAGCAGTACTTC.

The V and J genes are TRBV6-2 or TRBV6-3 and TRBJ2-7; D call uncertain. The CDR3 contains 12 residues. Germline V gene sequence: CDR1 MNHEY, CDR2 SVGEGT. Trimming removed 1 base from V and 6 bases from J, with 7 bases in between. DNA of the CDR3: TGTGCCAGCAGTTACTTTAACTCCGAGCAGTACTTC. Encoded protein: CASSYFNSEQYF.

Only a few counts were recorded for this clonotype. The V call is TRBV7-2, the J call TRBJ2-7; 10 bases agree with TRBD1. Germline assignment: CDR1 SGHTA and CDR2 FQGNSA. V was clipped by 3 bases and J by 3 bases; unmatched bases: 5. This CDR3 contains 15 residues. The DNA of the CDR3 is TGTGCCAGCAGCTTGGACAGGGGGGAGGGCTACGAGCAGTACTTC. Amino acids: CASSLDRGEGYEQYF.